A selection of T cell receptor beta chains follows, all from one sample in a study of T cell responses to AZD1222 COVID-19 vaccine. Clones were read by immunoSEQ multiplex PCR, and TCRdb kept only the in-frame ones, dropping some. This table has about 130,000 clones, approximately 93% appearing once. The source material was peripheral blood, sampled on day 0 of AZD1222 vaccination. These receptors were obtained from an adult in good health. The CDR3 runs from the conserved cysteine through the conserved F or W. The D gene is left open where the match is weak. The size of a clone is reported for some rows only, either as once, few or many, or as a class for expanded clones.

TRBV9,NA,TRBJ2-7,NA,TGTGCCAGCAGCGGGTCCGGGACCCAAGGGTACGAGCAGTACTTC,CASSGSGTQGYEQYF
TRBV10-3,TRBD1,TRBJ2-3,NA,TGTGCCACGGACAGGGGGTGGTCAGATACGCAGTATTTT,CATDRGWSDTQYF
TRBV5-1,NA,TRBJ2-7,NA,TGCGCCAGCAGCCGGGGGACGGGCTCCTACGAGCAGTACTTC,CASSRGTGSYEQYF
TRBV28,NA,TRBJ1-1,NA,TGTGCCAGCAGTTTATCAACAGCCCGAAAAGAAGCTTTCTTT,CASSLSTARKEAFF
TRBV11-2,NA,TRBJ2-7,once,TGTGCCAGCAGCTTAGGACAGGTGTACGAGCAGTACTTC,CASSLGQVYEQYF
TRBV19,NA,TRBJ1-1,NA,TGTGCCAGTAGTATCGCTTCGGACACTGAAGCTTTCTTT,CASSIASDTEAFF
TRBV27,TRBD1,TRBJ2-7,NA,TGTGCCAGCAGTGTCCAGGGGGCGCGGGACAGGTCCTACGAGCAGTACTTC,CASSVQGARDRSYEQYF
TRBV28,NA,TRBJ1-2,NA,TGTGCCAGCAGTTTCCCCCTTTCTAGGGGCTACACCTTC,CASSFPLSRGYTF
TRBV4-2,NA,TRBJ2-5,NA,TGTGCCAGCAGCCAAGATGCGGCGGGGCGGGCGGAGACCCAGTACTTC,CASSQDAAGRAETQYF
TRBV7-8,NA,TRBJ2-1,NA,TGTGCCAGCAGGTCGTCACTAGGGTTTCCCTACAATGAGCAGTTCTTC,CASRSSLGFPYNEQFF
TRBV9,TRBD1,TRBJ1-2,NA,TGTGCCAGCAGCGTATATGGACAGGGCTCCACTGATGGCTACACCTTC,CASSVYGQGSTDGYTF
TRBV7-9,NA,TRBJ2-3,NA,TGTGCCAGCAGCTTGCAGGGTACAGATACGCAGTATTTT,CASSLQGTDTQYF
TRBV7-7,NA,TRBJ2-3,NA,TGTGCCAGCAGCCCCGGGGTTCGGAAAGAGGGCGATACGCAGTATTTT,CASSPGVRKEGDTQYF
TRBV6-5,NA,TRBJ1-5,NA,TGTGCCAGCAGTTACACCGGGGGAACCCAGCCCCAGCATTTT,CASSYTGGTQPQHF
TRBV9,NA,TRBJ1-2,NA,TGTGCCAGCAGCGGCACAGCTGGACCTATTCATAACTATGGCTACACCTTC,CASSGTAGPIHNYGYTF
TRBV9,NA,TRBJ1-2,NA,TGTGCCAGCAGCGTAGATAGGGATACGGGTGGCTACACCTTC,CASSVDRDTGGYTF
TRBV28,NA,TRBJ1-6,once,TGTGCCAGCGCCCCGGGCGGGAGGCATTCACCCCTCCACTTT,CASAPGGRHSPLHF
TRBV24-1,TRBD1,TRBJ2-2,NA,TGTGCCACCAGTGATTTGAATGGACAGGGGAGTACCGGGGAGCTGTTTTTT,CATSDLNGQGSTGELFF
TRBV6-6,NA,TRBJ1-5,NA,TGTGCCAGCAGTTACGATCCCAAGCTCAATCAGCCCCAGCATTTT,CASSYDPKLNQPQHF
TRBV7-2,TRBD2,TRBJ2-1,NA,TGTGCCAGCAGCCCACTAGCGGGGAGGTACAATGAGCAGTTCTTC,CASSPLAGRYNEQFF
TRBV4-1,TRBD2,TRBJ2-1,NA,TGCGCCAGCAGCCAAGTAGCGGGGGCGGGCCACAATGAGCAGTTCTTC,CASSQVAGAGHNEQFF
TRBV5-4,TRBD1,TRBJ1-2,NA,TGTGCCAGCAAACCTACGGGACAGAGTTATGGCTACACCTTC,CASKPTGQSYGYTF
TRBV23-1,TRBD1,TRBJ1-3,NA,TGCGCCAGCAGTCGGTGGAAAGGGGGCAGGGGGCAAATTAGAAACACCATATATTTT,CASSRWKGGRGQIRNTIYF
TRBV25-1,TRBD1,TRBJ1-4,NA,TGTGCCAGCAGAGGGACAGGGGTCGAAAAACTGTTTTTT,CASRGTGVEKLFF
TRBV9,NA,TRBJ1-2,NA,TGTGCCAGCAGCGTAGAAGGGAACTATGGCTACACCTTC,CASSVEGNYGYTF
TRBV2,TRBD2,TRBJ2-5,NA,TGTGCCAGCAATGACCCACTAGCGGGGGCGGCGCAGGAGACCCAGTACTTC,CASNDPLAGAAQETQYF
TRBV28,NA,TRBJ1-5,once,TGTGCCATCGCTTCGCTCCTTCAGCCCCAGCATTTT,CAIASLLQPQHF
TRBV5-5,NA,TRBJ1-5,NA,TGTGCCAGCAGCTTGGAGGTCCAGGCTCAGCCCCAGCATTTT,CASSLEVQAQPQHF
TRBV4-2,TRBD1,TRBJ1-2,NA,TGTGCCAGCAGCGAAGGGGGCGGCTATGGCTACACCTTC,CASSEGGGYGYTF
TRBV19,NA,TRBJ1-5,NA,TGTGCCAGTAGCAGAACGGGGGCCGGGCAGCCCCAGCATTTT,CASSRTGAGQPQHF
TRBV6-5,NA,TRBJ2-2,NA,TGTGCCAGCTATCTGACGTCCGGGGAGCTGTTTTTT,CASYLTSGELFF
TRBV5-1,NA,TRBJ1-2,NA,TGCGCCAGCAGCTTGGCCGACGGTTCCTATGGCTACACCTTC,CASSLADGSYGYTF
TRBV20-1,NA,TRBJ1-2,NA,TGCAGTGCTAGCCATGGCTACACCTTC,CSASHGYTF
TRBV11-1,NA,TRBJ1-1,NA,TGTGCCAGCAGCTTAGTCAGGGGAGCTGAAGCTTTCTTT,CASSLVRGAEAFF
TRBV27,NA,TRBJ1-1,NA,TGTGCCAGCAGTTTGTATAAGGAGCCAACTGAAGCTTTCTTT,CASSLYKEPTEAFF
TRBV21-1,NA,TRBJ2-1,NA,TGTGCCAGCAGCAAAAGGACTAGCGGCTACAATGAGCAGTTCTTC,CASSKRTSGYNEQFF
TRBV9,TRBD1,TRBJ1-2,few,TGTGCCAGCAGCGTAGGTGGGACAGGGGGGGGTTATGGCTACACCTTC,CASSVGGTGGGYGYTF
TRBV6-1,NA,TRBJ1-1,NA,TGTGCCAGCAGTGAATATGGGAGAAACACTGAAGCTTTCTTT,CASSEYGRNTEAFF
TRBV7-2,TRBD2,TRBJ2-1,NA,TGTGCCAGCAGAGCCCCGGGACTAGCGGGTTACAATGAGCAGTTCTTC,CASRAPGLAGYNEQFF
TRBV19,NA,TRBJ2-1,NA,TGTGCCACCCACACAGGGTTAGGGTACAATGAGCAGTTCTTC,CATHTGLGYNEQFF
TRBV7-2,NA,TRBJ1-5,NA,TGTGCCAGCAGCTTAAGGCAGTCAGACGAGCCCCAGCATTTT,CASSLRQSDEPQHF